These 14 T cell receptor beta chains were sequenced from one sample in a study of T cell responses to AZD1222 COVID-19 vaccine. Clones were sequenced by immunoSEQ multiplex PCR, and TCRdb holds only the in-frame ones, with some missing. This sample has over 130,000 clones; roughly 92% occur once, and the top ten carry approximately 3.8%. Material: peripheral blood, obtained 28 days after the second AZD1222 dose. All receptors come from an adult who received the AZD1222 COVID-19 vaccine.

This rearrangement joins TRBV27 to TRBJ2-2; D unclear. The CDR3 totals 13 residues. Germline V lookup: CDR1 MNHEY, CDR2 SMNVEV (reference sequence). Trimming cost V 0 bases and J 7 bases, with 6 bases left between them. For the CDR3, the DNA is TGTGCCAGCAGTTTATCATCCGGCGGGGAGCTGTTTTTT. Amino acid sequence: CASSLSSGGELFF.

The chain employs TRBV2 and TRBJ2-7; D might be TRBD2 (5 bases). Germline CDR1 reads SNHLY; CDR2 reads FYNNEI. Trimming removed 8 bases from V and 7 bases from J, with 15 bases in between. This CDR3 has 12 amino acids. CDR3: CASPGRPGEQYF. The CDR3 nucleotides read TGTGCCAGCCCCGGCAGACCGGGGGAGCAGTACTTC.

The chain joins TRBV3-1 (or the pseudogene TRBV3-2) to TRBJ2-2, with unresolved D. Looked up from germline, CDR1 is LGHDT and CDR2 is YNNKEL (reference sequence). V lost 3 bases and J 4 bases, leaving 6 bases between the germline ends. The CDR3 covers 13 residues. Written as DNA, the CDR3 is TGTGCCAGCAGCCATGCAAGCACCGGGGAGCTGTTTTTT. Protein product: CASSHASTGELFF.

The chain links TRBV6-5 to TRBJ2-2; D unresolved. Looked up from germline, CDR1 is MNHEY and CDR2 is SVGAGI. The CDR3 length is 11 residues. Trimming pared 5 bases from V and 8 bases from J, leaving 6 bases between. CDR3 sequence: CASSNIGELFF. For the CDR3, the DNA is TGTGCCAGCAGTAACATAGGGGAGCTGTTTTTT.

This chain uses TRBV3-1 (or the pseudogene TRBV3-2) with TRBJ2-1, with no clear D. Germline V gene data show CDR1 as LGHDT and CDR2 as YNNKEL (reference sequence). With 0 bases removed from V and 4 bases from J, the gap between germline ends came to 4 bases. This CDR3 spans 13 amino acids. DNA for the CDR3: TGTGCCAGCAGCCAAGAGCGGTACAATGAGCAGTTCTTC. Its protein product is CASSQERYNEQFF.

The V gene is TRBV4-3, the J gene TRBJ2-3, with D uncertain. The germline gives CDR1 LGHNA, CDR2 YSLEER. CDR3 length: 18 amino acids. The V and J ends lost 0 bases and 0 bases respectively, with 16 bases between them. The CDR3 sequence is CASSQDQGEAPSTDTQYF. CDR3 nucleotide sequence: TGCGCCAGCAGCCAAGACCAAGGCGAGGCTCCTAGCACAGATACGCAGTATTTT.

The rearrangement links TRBV15 to TRBJ1-4; D ambiguous. Trimming shortened V by 0 bases and J by 8 bases, and 7 bases separated the two germline ends. The CDR3 is 13 amino acids. Germline CDR1 reads LNHNV; CDR2 reads YYDKDF (reference sequence). The DNA of the CDR3 is TGTGCCACCAGCAGAGATTTGTGCGAAAAACTGTTTTTT. This encodes CATSRDLCEKLFF.

The J gene is TRBJ1-2, the V gene TRBV30; 7 bases agree with TRBD1. The V and J ends lost 3 bases and 5 bases, in that order; junction bases with no gene match: 6. Germline V gene data show CDR1 as GTSNPN and CDR2 as SVGIG (reference sequence). CDR3 size: 13 residues. CDR3 bases: TGTGCCTGGAGCCCCAGGGGGAGATATGGCTACACCTTC. It codes for CAWSPRGRYGYTF.

The V gene is TRBV7-2, the J gene TRBJ1-5, with D perhaps TRBD1 (5 bases). The germline V and J ends were trimmed by 5 bases and 3 bases, with 11 bases remaining between them. Per germline, CDR1 SGHTA and CDR2 FQGNSA. The CDR3 runs to 14 residues. The CDR3 here is CASSIRQSNQPQHF. CDR3 in DNA: TGTGCCAGCAGCATTAGACAGTCCAATCAGCCCCAGCATTTT.

The rearrangement joins TRBV10-2 to TRBJ2-7; D is possibly TRBD1 (5 bases). Per germline, CDR1 WSHSY and CDR2 SAAADI. Trimming removed 6 bases from V and 2 bases from J, with 14 bases in between. This CDR3 spans 14 amino acids. The CDR3 region is CASRVSGPTYEQYF. The CDR3 coding sequence is TGCGCCAGCAGGGTCTCAGGGCCTACCTACGAGCAGTACTTC.

This chain connects TRBV5-1 to TRBJ1-1; perhaps TRBD1 as D (5 bases). The germline gives CDR1 SGHRS, CDR2 YFSETQ. With 5 bases removed from V and 5 bases from J, the gap between germline ends came to 16 bases. The CDR3 is made up of 14 amino acids. CDR3 in amino acids: CASSWGEAGTEAFF. The CDR3 DNA follows: TGCGCCAGCAGTTGGGGGGAGGCAGGGACTGAAGCTTTCTTT.

The V gene is TRBV28, the J gene TRBJ2-4, with D possibly matching TRBD1 (6 bases). CDR3 length equals 14 residues. Per germline, CDR1 MDHEN and CDR2 SYDVKM. Trimming pared 4 bases from V and 4 bases from J, leaving 11 bases between. The CDR3 coding sequence is TGTGCCAGCAGTTCTCGGGACAAAAAAAACATTCAGTACTTC. Translating it yields CASSSRDKKNIQYF.

The chain joins TRBV3-1 (or the pseudogene TRBV3-2) to TRBJ2-1; no clear D. V lost 2 bases to trimming and J lost 5 bases, with 16 bases between them. The CDR3 consists of 16 residues. The germline gives CDR1 LGHDT, CDR2 YNNKEL (reference sequence). The chain's CDR3 is CASSQTAGLRNNEQFF. In DNA, the CDR3 is TGTGCCAGCAGCCAAACGGCAGGCCTTAGAAACAATGAGCAGTTCTTC.

The chain recombines TRBV7-2 with TRBJ1-1; 8 bases agree with TRBD1. This CDR3 comprises 14 residues. Germline values: CDR1 SGHTA, CDR2 FQGNSA. Losses at the gene ends were 4 bases for V and 5 bases for J; bases not matched to a gene: 6. The CDR3, as DNA: TGTGCCAGCAGCTCAGGACAGGGCTTTACTGAAGCTTTCTTT. Translated, it gives CASSSGQGFTEAFF.